This TCR beta chain was identified in a study of CD8 T cells in ankylosing spondylitis. Study outcomes and limitations: There was a TCR beta motif, made of several highly homologous variants, that appeared characteristic of ankylosing spondylitis blood.

Remarks on this clonotype: Its antigen is not known.

Quantitative 5'-RACE was performed with molecular barcodes, and it yielded the TCR beta libraries. Using its own MiXCR run on the 5' RACE reads, TCRdb lists one record per CDR3 protein. The repertoire includes fewer than 650,000 distinct CDR3 sequences, roughly an eighth of them detected once, and about 6.8% sits in the top ten. The CDR3 runs 15 residues. Germline assignment: CDR1 MNHEY and CDR2 SMNVEV (reference sequence). The ends were cut back, 6 bases at V and 10 bases at J, with 19 bases in the middle. This chain connects TRBV27 to TRBJ1-6, with a weak D call TRBD1 (5 bases). This receptor was taken from a male donor with ankylosing spondylitis. What was sequenced was blood, either unsorted or a sorted T cell fraction (not recorded which). CDR3 sequence (DNA): TGTGCCAGCAGGCGATCAGGGACTTTAAGGTCACCCCTCCACTTT. Protein product: CASRRSGTLRSPLHF.